This is a list of T cell receptor beta chains from one sample in a study of blood T cell repertoires in COVID-19. Here immunoSEQ multiplex PCR was the method, and the copy in TCRdb shows in-frame clones only, minus some. The sample has about 44,000 clones, about 90% seen once. Specimen: peripheral blood. The receptors originated from a woman in her thirties or forties with acute or convalescent COVID-19. The CDR3 runs from the conserved cysteine through the conserved F or W. The D gene is left open where the match is weak. For some rows the clone size is stated as once, few or many, or as a class when expanded; others skip it.

D gene	V gene	CDR3 length	J gene	clone size	CDR3 protein	CDR3 DNA
TRBD1	TRBV9	15	TRBJ2-7	.	CASSISGTGGNEQYF	TGTGCCAGCAGCATTTCCGGGACAGGGGGGAACGAGCAGTACTTC
TRBD1	TRBV16	15	TRBJ2-2	.	CASSLFTGDTGELFF	TGTGCCAGCAGCCTTTTTACAGGGGACACCGGGGAGCTGTTTTTT
TRBD2	TRBV5-6	17	TRBJ2-1	once	CASRASGRQTKGNEQFF	TGTGCCAGCAGGGCTAGCGGGAGACAAACAAAGGGCAATGAGCAGTTCTTC
.	TRBV30	13	TRBJ1-6	.	CAWTTGAGSPLHF	TGTGCCTGGACTACCGGCGCGGGTTCACCCCTCCACTTT
TRBD2	TRBV4-3	20	TRBJ2-3	.	CASSQEALAGSLTGTDTQYF	TGCGCCAGCAGCCAAGAGGCTCTAGCGGGGAGTTTGACGGGAACAGATACGCAGTATTTT
.	TRBV30	14	TRBJ2-7	few	CAWTGEGFLGEQYF	TGTGCCTGGACCGGTGAGGGTTTTTTGGGGGAGCAGTACTTC
.	TRBV3-1/TRBV3-2	16	TRBJ1-2	.	CASSQDRAGENYGYTF	TGTGCCAGCAGCCAAGATCGGGCGGGGGAAAACTATGGCTACACCTTC
.	TRBV14	12	TRBJ1-1	few	CASSSLRAEAFF	TGTGCCAGCAGCTCGCTACGTGCTGAAGCTTTCTTT
TRBD1	TRBV10-3	14	TRBJ2-1	.	CAIRTGQGADEQFF	TGTGCCATCAGAACGGGACAGGGGGCTGATGAGCAGTTCTTC
TRBD1	TRBV7-2	17	TRBJ1-3	few	CASSLVRAGGTGNTIYF	TGTGCCAGCAGCTTAGTAAGAGCAGGGGGCACTGGAAACACCATATATTTT
TRBD1	TRBV27	13	TRBJ1-2	.	CASSLGQGNGYTF	TGTGCCAGCAGTTTAGGACAGGGGAATGGCTACACCTTC
.	TRBV27	14	TRBJ1-2	.	CASSSSGLNYGYTF	TGTGCCAGCAGTTCGTCCGGGTTAAACTATGGCTACACCTTC
TRBD1	TRBV2	13	TRBJ1-4	.	CASGGGTNEKLFF	TGTGCCAGCGGAGGGGGCACTAATGAAAAACTGTTTTTT
TRBD2	TRBV15	15	TRBJ2-7	once	CATSAGLAGDHEQYF	TGTGCCACCAGCGCGGGACTAGCGGGAGACCACGAGCAGTACTTC
TRBD1	TRBV7-2	13	TRBJ1-2	.	CANDRGRFYGYTF	TGTGCCAACGACAGGGGGCGGTTCTATGGCTACACCTTC
.	TRBV21-1	16	TRBJ2-7	.	CASLAVGGFRGGEQYF	TGTGCCAGCTTAGCTGTTGGTGGGTTCCGGGGGGGCGAGCAGTACTTC
.	TRBV24-1	16	TRBJ2-2	.	CATSDEPGLGTGELFF	TGTGCCACCAGTGATGAACCGGGGTTAGGAACCGGGGAGCTGTTTTTT
.	TRBV6-5	12	TRBJ1-2	.	CASSSTDYGYTF	TGTGCCAGCAGTTCAACGGACTATGGCTACACCTTC
.	TRBV19	15	TRBJ2-7	once	CASSQWDSSSDEQYF	TGTGCCAGTAGTCAATGGGACTCCTCCTCCGACGAGCAGTACTTC
.	TRBV7-2	14	TRBJ1-1	.	CASRAGGRNTEAFF	TGTGCCAGCAGGGCTGGGGGCAGGAACACTGAAGCTTTCTTT
.	TRBV10-3	12	TRBJ1-1	.	CAISVQGVGTFF	TGTGCCATCAGTGTACAGGGTGTTGGGACTTTCTTT
.	TRBV6-5	14	TRBJ2-1	.	CASGRGIHGNEQFF	TGTGCCAGCGGCCGCGGGATTCACGGCAATGAGCAGTTCTTC
.	TRBV23-1	15	TRBJ2-7	.	CASSQSPGSEGEQYF	TGCGCCAGCAGTCAATCCCCGGGGTCAGAAGGGGAGCAGTACTTC
.	TRBV7-9	14	TRBJ2-6	.	CASSFHSGANVLTF	TGTGCCAGCAGCTTTCATTCTGGGGCCAACGTCCTGACTTTC
TRBD1	TRBV27	15	TRBJ1-3	.	CASRTGTGAGNTIYF	TGTGCCAGCAGAACAGGGACAGGGGCTGGAAACACCATATATTTT
.	TRBV13	14	TRBJ1-6	.	CASSFLGGGEPLHF	TGTGCCAGCAGCTTCCTAGGGGGAGGGGAGCCCCTCCACTTT
TRBD2	TRBV7-2	13	TRBJ2-3	.	CASRRGGTDTQYF	TGTGCCAGCAGGCGGGGGGGCACAGATACGCAGTATTTT
.	TRBV19	13	TRBJ1-5	few	CEGPGLLTQPQHF	TGTGAAGGACCGGGACTCCTTACTCAGCCCCAGCATTTT
TRBD1	TRBV19	15	TRBJ1-4	.	CASSILGQVPEKLFF	TGTGCCAGTAGTATCTTGGGACAGGTCCCTGAAAAACTGTTTTTT
.	TRBV7-9	13	TRBJ1-2	.	CASSLPGDYGYTF	TGTGCCAGCAGCTTACCAGGGGACTATGGCTACACCTTC
TRBD2	TRBV7-8	15	TRBJ2-7	.	CASSLVAGGLDEQYF	TGTGCCAGCAGCTTAGTCGCGGGGGGGCTCGACGAGCAGTACTTC
TRBD1	TRBV19	15	TRBJ1-5	.	CASSRGQEGFQPQHF	TGTGCCAGTAGTAGGGGACAGGAGGGGTTCCAGCCCCAGCATTTT
.	TRBV20-1	11	TRBJ1-2	.	CSASTGGGYTF	TGCAGTGCTAGTACGGGGGGCGGCTACACCTTC
TRBD1	TRBV2	15	TRBJ2-2	.	CASRTWTGTTGELFF	TGTGCCAGCAGGACTTGGACAGGGACCACCGGGGAGCTGTTTTTT
TRBD1	TRBV18	13	TRBJ2-5	.	CASSPRGQVTQYF	TGTGCCAGCTCACCAAGGGGGCAGGTGACCCAGTACTTC
.	TRBV4-1	14	TRBJ1-1	.	CASRLGQVNTEAFF	TGCGCCAGCAGGCTGGGACAAGTGAACACTGAAGCTTTCTTT
TRBD1	TRBV7-6	14	TRBJ1-5	.	CASSLTGGGQPQHF	TGTGCCAGCAGCTTAACAGGGGGCGGTCAGCCCCAGCATTTT